This T cell receptor (beta chain) was identified during a study of shared clonotypes between healthy human individuals. Trimming shortened V by 0 bases and J by 7 bases, and 6 bases separated the two germline ends. Germline values: CDR1 MNHEY, CDR2 SMNVEV (reference sequence). The CDR3 runs to 13 residues. TCRdb's table, derived via immunoSEQ multiplex PCR, lists solely in-frame clones and lacks some. The table shows about 2.3 million clones, with approximately 93% occurring only once. The material sequenced was naive CD4+ T cells from PBMCs. Subset noted: CD45RA+ positively selected. This sequence joins TRBV27 and TRBJ2-2; no definite D call. The receptor's source is a man between 18 and 35 years old in good health. Some clones in this sample may be carry-over from other donors' samples. CDR3 sequence (DNA): TGTGCCAGCAGTTTATCGTCAGGCGGGGAGCTGTTTTTT. Translated: CASSLSSGGELFF.